Listed below are T cell receptor beta chains from one sample, sequenced in a study of cytomegalovirus exposure and HLA in healthy donors. Profiling relied on immunoSEQ multiplex PCR, and the TCRdb table lists in-frame clones only, not all of them. Altogether tens of thousands of clones are present, roughly four fifths being singletons, with the ten largest covering roughly 2%. The material sequenced was PBMCs. The receptors shown here come from a man aged 18 to 35 in good health and CMV-seronegative. Each CDR3 is given with its conserved first and last residue. D genes are given only for firm matches. Size tells how often a clone was seen (once, few, many) or the class of an expanded clone, and some rows leave it out.

abundance: -; d_gene: -; j_gene: TRBJ2-3; v_gene: TRBV7-9; CDR3aa: CASSFLTSGTDTQYF; CDR3nt: TGTGCCAGCAGCTTTCTGACAAGTGGAACAGATACGCAGTATTTT
abundance: few; d_gene: -; j_gene: TRBJ1-2; v_gene: TRBV18; CDR3aa: CASSPGQPYGYTF; CDR3nt: TGTGCCAGCTCACCAGGACAACCTTATGGCTACACCTTC
abundance: -; d_gene: TRBD2; j_gene: TRBJ2-1; v_gene: TRBV28; CDR3aa: CASSMTLAVAYNEQFF; CDR3nt: TGTGCCAGCAGTATGACACTAGCGGTCGCCTACAATGAGCAGTTCTTC
abundance: once; d_gene: -; j_gene: TRBJ2-3; v_gene: TRBV21-1; CDR3aa: CASSSPCGGNYTQYF; CDR3nt: TGTGCCAGCAGCAGCCCATGTGGAGGGAACTATACGCAGTATTTT
abundance: few; d_gene: -; j_gene: TRBJ1-5; v_gene: TRBV12-5; CDR3aa: CASGVQARHYSNQPQHF; CDR3nt: TGTGCTAGTGGTGTCCAAGCACGACATTATAGCAATCAGCCCCAGCATTTT
abundance: few; d_gene: -; j_gene: TRBJ2-2; v_gene: TRBV19; CDR3aa: CASSPRQANTGELFF; CDR3nt: TGTGCCAGTAGTCCCCGACAGGCGAACACCGGGGAGCTGTTTTTT
abundance: few; d_gene: -; j_gene: TRBJ2-6; v_gene: TRBV5-1; CDR3aa: CASSLWASGANVLTF; CDR3nt: TGCGCCAGCAGCTTGTGGGCCTCTGGGGCCAACGTCCTGACTTTC
abundance: few; d_gene: -; j_gene: TRBJ1-5; v_gene: TRBV12-5; CDR3aa: CASGLVERNQPQHF; CDR3nt: TGTGCTAGTGGTTTGGTCGAGAGAAATCAGCCCCAGCATTTT
abundance: -; d_gene: -; j_gene: TRBJ1-2; v_gene: TRBV14; CDR3aa: CASSQDLSYGYTF; CDR3nt: TGTGCCAGCAGCCAAGATCTTTCGTATGGCTACACCTTC
abundance: -; d_gene: -; j_gene: TRBJ1-1; v_gene: TRBV5-6; CDR3aa: CASSPRYSFMNTEAFF; CDR3nt: TGTGCCAGCAGCCCACGGTATAGCTTCATGAACACTGAAGCTTTCTTT
abundance: -; d_gene: -; j_gene: TRBJ2-2; v_gene: TRBV29-1; CDR3aa: CSAAGYTGELFF; CDR3nt: TGCAGCGCCGCGGGCTACACCGGGGAGCTGTTTTTT
abundance: -; d_gene: -; j_gene: TRBJ2-6; v_gene: TRBV14; CDR3aa: CASSLAGGANVLTF; CDR3nt: TGTGCCAGCAGCCTCGCAGGTGGGGCCAACGTCCTGACTTTC
abundance: -; d_gene: -; j_gene: TRBJ1-5; v_gene: TRBV7-2; CDR3aa: CATTQGAGNQPQHF; CDR3nt: TGTGCCACCACTCAGGGCGCCGGCAATCAGCCCCAGCATTTT
abundance: -; d_gene: -; j_gene: TRBJ2-1; v_gene: TRBV5-4; CDR3aa: CASSLGVSYNEQFF; CDR3nt: TGTGCCAGCAGCTTGGGAGTTTCCTACAATGAGCAGTTCTTC
abundance: -; d_gene: TRBD1; j_gene: TRBJ1-6; v_gene: TRBV19; CDR3aa: CASRGTGNSPLHF; CDR3nt: TGTGCCAGTAGGGGGACAGGTAATTCCCCCCTCCACTTT
abundance: once; d_gene: TRBD1; j_gene: TRBJ1-2; v_gene: TRBV7-2; CDR3aa: CASSRIDREDTF; CDR3nt: TGTGCCAGCAGCAGAATCGACAGGGAAGACACCTTC
abundance: -; d_gene: -; j_gene: TRBJ2-2; v_gene: TRBV28; CDR3aa: CASSIRRDTGELFF; CDR3nt: TGTGCCAGCAGTATCAGGAGGGACACCGGGGAGCTGTTTTTT
abundance: -; d_gene: -; j_gene: TRBJ2-2; v_gene: TRBV5-1; CDR3aa: CASSLGRGPTFLISTGELFF; CDR3nt: TGCGCCAGCAGCTTGGGGCGGGGGCCAACCTTCCTAATATCCACCGGGGAGCTGTTTTTT
abundance: -; d_gene: TRBD1; j_gene: TRBJ2-1; v_gene: TRBV5-5; CDR3aa: CASSHRQGLGFF; CDR3nt: TGTGCCAGCAGCCATCGACAGGGCTTGGGGTTCTTC
abundance: -; d_gene: -; j_gene: TRBJ2-7; v_gene: TRBV11-2; CDR3aa: CASSVIRPPGDEQYF; CDR3nt: TGTGCCAGCAGCGTCATCAGGCCCCCCGGGGACGAGCAGTACTTC
abundance: -; d_gene: -; j_gene: TRBJ1-5; v_gene: TRBV28; CDR3aa: CASSLRQGGQPQHF; CDR3nt: TGTGCCAGCAGTTTAAGGCAGGGTGGTCAGCCCCAGCATTTT
abundance: -; d_gene: -; j_gene: TRBJ1-3; v_gene: TRBV30; CDR3aa: CAWSPHGNTIYF; CDR3nt: TGTGCCTGGAGCCCTCACGGGAACACCATATATTTT
abundance: -; d_gene: -; j_gene: TRBJ1-3; v_gene: TRBV28; CDR3aa: CASSPDTNSGNTIYF; CDR3nt: TGTGCCAGCAGCCCAGACACCAACTCTGGAAACACCATATATTTT
abundance: -; d_gene: TRBD2; j_gene: TRBJ2-2; v_gene: TRBV29-1; CDR3aa: CSVRLAGGPLGELFF; CDR3nt: TGCAGCGTCCGCCTAGCGGGAGGCCCACTTGGGGAGCTGTTTTTT
abundance: -; d_gene: TRBD2; j_gene: TRBJ2-1; v_gene: TRBV6-4; CDR3aa: CASSETSGSVNEQFF; CDR3nt: TGTGCCAGCAGCGAAACTAGCGGGAGTGTCAATGAGCAGTTCTTC
abundance: -; d_gene: TRBD2; j_gene: TRBJ2-3; v_gene: TRBV29-1; CDR3aa: CSVVLLREGGADTQYF; CDR3nt: TGCAGCGTTGTATTGTTGCGGGAGGGGGGGGCAGATACGCAGTATTTT
abundance: -; d_gene: -; j_gene: TRBJ1-2; v_gene: TRBV5-1; CDR3aa: CASSLGAIGKGANYGYTF; CDR3nt: TGCGCCAGCAGCTTGGGGGCGATCGGCAAAGGGGCTAACTATGGCTACACCTTC
abundance: -; d_gene: TRBD2; j_gene: TRBJ2-7; v_gene: TRBV9; CDR3aa: CASSVASGSYEQYF; CDR3nt: TGTGCCAGCAGCGTGGCTAGCGGGTCCTACGAGCAGTACTTC
abundance: -; d_gene: -; j_gene: TRBJ2-7; v_gene: TRBV25-1; CDR3aa: CASSDPFTYEQYF; CDR3nt: TGTGCCAGCAGTGATCCGTTTACCTACGAGCAGTACTTC
abundance: -; d_gene: TRBD1; j_gene: TRBJ1-2; v_gene: TRBV4-3; CDR3aa: CASSHATGQAGGYTF; CDR3nt: TGCGCCAGCAGCCACGCGACCGGACAGGCCGGTGGCTACACCTTC
abundance: -; d_gene: TRBD1; j_gene: TRBJ2-7; v_gene: TRBV4-1; CDR3aa: CASSQDTGTGDYEQYF; CDR3nt: TGCGCCAGCAGCCAAGACACCGGGACAGGAGACTACGAGCAGTACTTC
abundance: once; d_gene: -; j_gene: TRBJ2-7; v_gene: TRBV2; CDR3aa: CASNPRGTASSYEQYF; CDR3nt: TGTGCCAGCAATCCCCGGGGGACAGCAAGCTCCTACGAGCAGTACTTC